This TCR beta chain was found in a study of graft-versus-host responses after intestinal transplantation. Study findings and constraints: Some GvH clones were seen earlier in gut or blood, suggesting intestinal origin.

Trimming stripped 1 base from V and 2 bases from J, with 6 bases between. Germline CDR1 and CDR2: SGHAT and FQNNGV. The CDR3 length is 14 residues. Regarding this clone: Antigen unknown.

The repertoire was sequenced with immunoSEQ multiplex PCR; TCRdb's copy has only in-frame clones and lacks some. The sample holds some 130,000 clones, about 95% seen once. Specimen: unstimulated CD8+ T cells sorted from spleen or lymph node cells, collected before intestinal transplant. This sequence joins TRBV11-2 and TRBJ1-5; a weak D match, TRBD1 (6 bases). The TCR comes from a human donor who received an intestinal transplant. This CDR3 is CASSLAGGNQPQHF. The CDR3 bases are TGTGCCAGCAGCTTAGCAGGGGGCAATCAGCCCCAGCATTTT.